This T cell receptor (beta chain) was sequenced in a study of beta chain features in type 1 diabetes. Study details: Sorted cells numbering some 110 million were examined across all samples.

Study results and limitations: Within the patient group, naive, central memory and Treg TCRB repertoires appeared more similar to each other than within healthy donors.

CD4+ naive, central memory, regulatory and stem cell-like memory cells were sorted via CD45RO/CCR7/CD25/CD127/CD95/CD27. Notes on this clone: The antigen is not known.

Germline CDR1 SQVTM, CDR2 ANQGSEA. There are 15 residues in the CDR3. The V and J ends lost 3 bases and 2 bases, in that order; junction bases with no gene match: 6. The study reverse transcribed the entire isolated RNA, so it sequenced expressed TCRB transcripts. TCRdb's copy holds only in-frame clones and misses some; the assay was immunoSEQ multiplex PCR. The sample lists some 330,000 clones; more than 9.5% were seen once. Sequencing was performed on naive CD4+ T cells from blood. The chain links TRBV29-1 to TRBJ2-1, with 8 positions matching TRBD2. The receptor was derived from a woman younger than 45 in good health. The CDR3 DNA sequence: TGCAGCGTTGAGAGCGGGAGCTCCCCCTACAATGAGCAGTTCTTC. Protein product: CSVESGSSPYNEQFF.